This T cell receptor beta chain emerged from a study of blood T cell repertoires in COVID-19. Study-level information: Sources were T cells, B-cell-depleted T cells, or PBMCs; the material itself was cDNA or gDNA.

Germline V gene data show CDR1 as SGHDT and CDR2 as YYEEEE. The V gene end was trimmed by 1 base and the J gene end by 3 bases; junction bases not matched to a gene: 7. The CDR3 has 15 amino acids. Repertoires were generated with immunoSEQ multiplex PCR, while TCRdb's copy carries only in-frame clones and drops some. The table shows about 98,000 clones, with about 80% occurring only once. The receptor's source is a man in his 70s with acute or convalescent COVID-19. The sequenced sample was peripheral blood. This sequence joins TRBV5-6 and TRBJ2-7; 7 bases are a match to TRBD2. The CDR3 nucleotides read TGTGCCAGCAGCTTGAATAGGGTAGCGGGCTACGAGCAGTACTTC. The encoded protein is CASSLNRVAGYEQYF.